This entry features one T cell receptor (beta chain) sequence. Its antigen is as yet unknown. This CDR3 is 15 amino acids long. The V end lost 0 bases, the J end lost 1 base, and 10 bases lay between the germline ends. Germline loops: CDR1 SGDLS, CDR2 YYNGEE. The sample belongs to a study of response to subunit inactivated influenza vaccine. Study results and limitations: The authors suggested that few new T cells are recruited per seasonal influenza vaccination.

Via MiXCR, TCRdb re-called the RT-PCR reads, giving one row per CDR3 protein. In the table there are 650,000 to 850,000 distinct CDR3 sequences, roughly 14% of which are singletons. This clonotype was sampled from a man aged 45-65 years who received an inactivated influenza vaccine. This chain connects TRBV9 to TRBJ2-5; no firm D call. Sequencing used PBMCs from blood, obtained about 14 days before vaccination. CDR3 in DNA: TGTGCCAGCAGCGTAGGAATTAGCATCCAAGAGACCCAGTACTTC. Translated, it gives CASSVGISIQETQYF.